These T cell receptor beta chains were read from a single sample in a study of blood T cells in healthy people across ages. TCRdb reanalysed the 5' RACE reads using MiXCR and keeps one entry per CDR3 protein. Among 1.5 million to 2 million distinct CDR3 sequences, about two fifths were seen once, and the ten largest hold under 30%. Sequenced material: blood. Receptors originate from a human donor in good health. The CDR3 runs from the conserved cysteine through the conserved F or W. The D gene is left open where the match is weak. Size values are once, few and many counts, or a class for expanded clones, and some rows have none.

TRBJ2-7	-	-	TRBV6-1	CASTKTETYEQYF	TGTGCCAGCACCAAGACAGAAACCTACGAGCAGTACTTC
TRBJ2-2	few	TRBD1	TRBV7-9	CASSLVHGSGQSAGELFF	TGTGCCAGCAGCTTAGTCCATGGGTCGGGACAGTCCGCCGGGGAGCTGTTTTTT
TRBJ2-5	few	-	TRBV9	CASSVEAGQETQYF	TGTGCCAGCAGCGTAGAGGCAGGCCAAGAGACCCAGTACTTC
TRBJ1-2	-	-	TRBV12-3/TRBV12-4	CASTLRGVGGYTF	TGTGCCAGCACCCTAAGGGGAGTAGGCGGCTACACCTTC
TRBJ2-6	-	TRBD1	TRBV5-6	CASGGQGFSGANVLTF	TGTGCCAGCGGGGGACAGGGATTCTCTGGGGCCAACGTCCTGACTTTC
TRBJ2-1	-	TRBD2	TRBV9	CASSASGLAMNEQFF	TGTGCCAGCAGCGCCTCAGGACTAGCGATGAATGAGCAGTTCTTC
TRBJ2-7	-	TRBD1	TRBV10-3	CATREGQGLHEQYF	TGTGCCACCAGAGAGGGACAGGGGCTCCACGAGCAGTACTTC
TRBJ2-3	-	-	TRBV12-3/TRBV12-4	CASSLGDTLWDTQYF	TGTGCCAGCAGTTTAGGGGATACGCTCTGGGATACGCAGTATTTT
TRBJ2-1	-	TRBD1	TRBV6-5	CASSKTGGLFNEQFF	TGTGCCAGCAGTAAGACAGGGGGCTTGTTCAATGAGCAGTTCTTC
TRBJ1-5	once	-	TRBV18	CASSPAVEQPQHF	TGTGCCAGCTCACCAGCGGTAGAGCAGCCCCAGCATTTT
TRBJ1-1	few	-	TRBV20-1	CSARSGGGRGTEAFF	TGCAGTGCTAGAAGTGGTGGGGGGCGCGGCACTGAAGCTTTCTTT
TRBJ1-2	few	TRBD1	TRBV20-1	CSAHRTGVDGYTF	TGCAGTGCTCACCGGACAGGGGTTGATGGCTACACCTTC
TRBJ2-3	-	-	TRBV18	CASSLERRVQYF	TGTGCCAGCTCACTCGAGCGGCGGGTGCAGTATTTT
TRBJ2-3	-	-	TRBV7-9	CASSPELLSTDTQYF	TGTGCCAGCAGCCCAGAGCTCCTCAGCACAGATACGCAGTATTTT
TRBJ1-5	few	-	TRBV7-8	CASSQTRREPQHF	TGTGCCAGCAGTCAGACCCGGAGGGAACCCCAGCATTTT
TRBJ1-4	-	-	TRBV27	CASSFTGNNEKLFF	TGTGCCAGCAGTTTCACAGGGAATAATGAAAAACTGTTTTTT
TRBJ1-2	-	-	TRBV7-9	CASSPKGVTGGYTF	TGTGCCAGCAGCCCTAAGGGGGTAACGGGTGGCTACACCTTC
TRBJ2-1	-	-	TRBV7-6	CASSLRDGRNNEQFF	TGTGCCAGCAGCTTACGGGACGGGAGAAACAATGAGCAGTTCTTC
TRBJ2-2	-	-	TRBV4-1	CASSLDGVDWELFF	TGCGCCAGCAGCCTTGATGGGGTGGACTGGGAGCTGTTTTTT
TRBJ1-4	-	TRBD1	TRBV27	CASSSTGAAPPTNEKLFF	TGTGCCAGCAGTTCTACAGGGGCCGCCCCTCCAACTAATGAAAAACTGTTTTTT
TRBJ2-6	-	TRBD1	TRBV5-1	CASSGTVSGANVRTF	TGCGCCAGCAGCGGGACAGTAAGTGGGGCCAACGTCCGGACTTTC
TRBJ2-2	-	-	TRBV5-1	CASSFLTGLDGELFF	TGCGCCAGCAGCTTTCTTACAGGGTTGGACGGGGAGCTGTTTTTT
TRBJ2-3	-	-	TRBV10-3	CAISESVVPDTQYF	TGTGCCATCAGTGAGTCGGTAGTCCCAGATACGCAGTATTTT
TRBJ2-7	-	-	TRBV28	CASSFQRSSYEQYF	TGTGCCAGCAGTTTCCAACGGAGCTCCTACGAGCAGTACTTC
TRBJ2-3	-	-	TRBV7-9	CASTPDSGESTDTQYF	TGTGCCAGCACCCCGGACAGCGGGGAGAGTACAGATACGCAGTATTTT
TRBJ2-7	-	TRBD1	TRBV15	CATSRGGQGNEQYF	TGTGCCACCAGCAGAGGTGGACAGGGGAACGAGCAGTACTTC
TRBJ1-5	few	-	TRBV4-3	CASSQDLLEGGHQPQHF	TGCGCCAGCAGCCAAGATTTATTAGAGGGAGGACATCAGCCCCAGCATTTT
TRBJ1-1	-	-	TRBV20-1	CSARRGGAEAFF	TGCAGTGCTAGGAGAGGGGGGGCTGAAGCTTTCTTT
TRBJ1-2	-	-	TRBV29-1	CRRGARGGYTF	TGCAGAAGGGGGGCTCGTGGCGGCTACACCTTC
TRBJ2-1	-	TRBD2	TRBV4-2	CASSPIGLAGGPSYNEQFF	TGTGCCAGCAGCCCCATAGGACTAGCGGGGGGGCCCTCCTACAATGAGCAGTTCTTC
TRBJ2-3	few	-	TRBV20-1	CSAIYLDTDTQYF	TGCAGTGCTATATATCTAGACACAGATACGCAGTATTTT
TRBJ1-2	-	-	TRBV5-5	CASSLVILRYQVTF	TGTGCCAGCAGCTTGGTAATTTTGCGGTATCAGGTCACCTTC
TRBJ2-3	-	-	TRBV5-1	CASSSPPPDTQYF	TGCGCCAGCAGCTCGCCCCCTCCAGATACGCAGTATTTT
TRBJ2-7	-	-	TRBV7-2	CASNQGPQQQYF	TGTGCCAGCAACCAGGGCCCTCAGCAGCAGTACTTC
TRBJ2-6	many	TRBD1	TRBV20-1	CSADREVFSGANVLTF	TGCAGTGCGGACAGGGAGGTATTCTCTGGGGCCAACGTCCTGACTTTC
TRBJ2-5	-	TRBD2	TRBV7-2	CASSLRDIGHGGIFQETQYF	TGTGCCAGCAGCCTAAGAGACATTGGGCACGGGGGGATTTTTCAAGAGACCCAGTACTTC
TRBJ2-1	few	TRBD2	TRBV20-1	CSATRGADYNEQFF	TGCAGTGCAACGCGGGGGGCCGATTACAATGAGCAGTTCTTC
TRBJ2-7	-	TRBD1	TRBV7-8	CASSPIYTAGTGGEEQYF	TGTGCCAGCAGCCCCATTTACACCGCCGGGACAGGGGGTGAGGAGCAGTACTTC
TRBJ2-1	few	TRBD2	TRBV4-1	CASSQLAGNYNEQFF	TGCGCCAGCAGCCAACTAGCGGGGAACTACAATGAGCAGTTCTTC